Presented here are 18 T cell receptor beta chains from one specimen sequenced in a study of OX40 agonist ivuxolimab in advanced cancers. Produced via immunoSEQ multiplex PCR; TCRdb's table is partial and in-frame only. The sample records roughly 75,000 clones, about nine tenths being singletons. The input for sequencing was CD4+ or CD8+ T cells sorted from blood, taken in a trial of the OX40 agonist ivuxolimab. The receptor set was obtained from an adult with an advanced solid tumor such as melanoma, head and neck, liver or kidney cancer.

The genes are TRBV19 and TRBJ1-6; no clear D. The germline V gene has CDR1 LNHDA and CDR2 SQIVND (reference sequence). The CDR3 loop spans 13 amino acids. V gave up 2 bases and J gave up 6 bases, with 5 bases separating them. CDR3 loop: CASSINGNSPLHF. CDR3 coding DNA: TGTGCCAGTAGTATAAACGGTAATTCACCCCTCCACTTT.

This clone was seen just once. The chain links TRBV29-1 to TRBJ1-2; TRBD1 matches at 12 bases. J lost 8 bases, V lost 7 bases, and 5 bases had no gene match. Germline loops: CDR1 SQVTM, CDR2 ANQGSEA. The CDR3 loop spans 12 amino acids. The CDR3 region is CSAGTGGGGYTF. The CDR3 region has the DNA TGCAGCGCAGGGACAGGGGGCGGCGGCTACACCTTC.

This clone was recorded once. The V call is TRBV9, the J call TRBJ2-5; TRBD1 is a possible D gene (5 bases). The CDR3 totals 13 residues. V was trimmed by 8 bases and J by 5 bases, leaving 16 bases between them. CDR1 and CDR2 (germline): SGDLS, YYNGEE. The CDR3: CASSDGASETQYF. The CDR3 DNA is TGTGCCAGTTCCGATGGGGCCAGCGAGACCCAGTACTTC.

The rearrangement joins TRBV7-2 to TRBJ2-5; D is perhaps TRBD2 (6 bases). The germline V and J ends were trimmed by 8 bases and 6 bases, with 13 bases remaining between them. Germline CDR1 SGHTA, CDR2 FQGNSA. CDR3 length: 12 residues. CDR3 region: CASGDSAKTQYF. The DNA of the CDR3 is TGTGCCAGCGGGGACTCCGCAAAGACCCAGTACTTC.

The chain is built from TRBV7-2 and TRBJ2-5; TRBD1 might be the D (6 bases). This CDR3 region has 12 residues. The germline gives CDR1 SGHTA, CDR2 FQGNSA. The germline V and J ends were trimmed by 4 bases and 11 bases, with 14 bases remaining between them. The CDR3, as DNA: TGTGCCAGCAGCTCAGGGGTAGGGGAGCAGTACTTC. Translation: CASSSGVGEQYF.

This chain links TRBV27 with TRBJ2-1; 9 bases are shared with TRBD2. The germline V gene has CDR1 MNHEY and CDR2 SMNVEV (reference sequence). After removal of 2 bases from V and 0 bases from J, the junction contained 5 bases not matched to a gene. The CDR3 has 17 residues. CDR3 in amino acids: CASSLLAGSSSYNEQFF. The CDR3 nucleotides read TGTGCCAGCAGTTTACTAGCGGGGTCGAGCTCCTACAATGAGCAGTTCTTC.

This chain uses TRBV10-3 with TRBJ2-1; TRBD2 aligns across 15 bases. CDR1 is ENHRY, CDR2 SYGVKD, per germline. V was pared by 6 bases and J by 4 bases, with 13 bases of the junction left unmatched. The CDR3 has 19 amino acids. CDR3 residues: CAIRGSGTSGGHAYNEQFF. CDR3 in DNA: TGTGCCATCAGGGGCTCCGGGACTAGCGGGGGGCACGCGTACAATGAGCAGTTCTTC.

The count of this clone is one. The chain combines TRBV11-2 with TRBJ1-1; TRBD1 matches at 8 bases. The CDR3 extends over 14 amino acids. Germline CDR1 SGHAT, CDR2 FQNNGV. V lost 3 bases and J lost 5; bases outside the gene matches: 5. This CDR3 is CASSFQGARTEAFF. CDR3 DNA: TGTGCCAGCAGCTTCCAGGGGGCGAGGACTGAAGCTTTCTTT.

This chain uses TRBV10-3 with TRBJ1-2; TRBD1 matches 7 bases. The CDR3 covers 15 residues. Germline CDR1 ENHRY, CDR2 SYGVKD. J was trimmed by 3 bases and V by 4 bases; bases with no gene match: 8. The CDR3 sequence is CAISAPSGGHYGYTF. CDR3 DNA: TGTGCCATCAGTGCTCCCTCAGGGGGGCACTATGGCTACACCTTC.

The gene calls are TRBV7-9 and TRBJ2-3; 8 nucleotides line up with TRBD1. Germline values: CDR1 SEHNR, CDR2 FQNEAQ (reference sequence). The junction had 18 bases not matched to a gene; V was cut back by 1 base and J by 6 bases. The CDR3 is 19 amino acids. CDR3 sequence reads: CASSLGPARQGALSDTQYF. The CDR3 DNA follows: TGTGCCAGCAGCTTAGGTCCGGCCCGGCAGGGGGCACTATCCGATACGCAGTATTTT.

This chain links TRBV11-1 with TRBJ2-2, with D possibly being TRBD2 (6 bases). V lost 4 bases and J 1 base, leaving 19 bases between the germline ends. The CDR3 contains 18 residues. The germline V gene encodes CDR1 SGHAT and CDR2 FQDESV (reference sequence). The CDR3 region has the DNA TGTGCCAGCAGCTCCCTGGGTAGCGGATTAGTGAACACCGGGGAGCTGTTTTTT. As protein: CASSSLGSGLVNTGELFF. The entire variable domain, with the rest obtained from reference TRBV11-1 and TRBJ2-2, is as follows: EAEVAQSPRYKITEKSQAVAFWCDPISGHATLYWYRQILGQGPELLVQFQDESVVDDSQLPKDRFSAERLKGVDSTLKIQPAELGDSAMYLCASSSLGSGLVNTGELFFGEGSRLTVL.

The rearrangement uses TRBV27 and TRBJ2-7; maybe TRBD1 (6 bases). Between the trimmed V and J ends, which lost 9 bases and 1 base, there was a span of 10 bases. CDR1 MNHEY and CDR2 SMNVEV come from the germline V gene (reference sequence). The length of the CDR3 is 12 residues. The CDR3 nucleotides are TGTGCCAGTCGGGGACAATCCTACGAGCAGTACTTC. It specifies CASRGQSYEQYF.

This clone has only one observation. The chain is built from TRBV28 and TRBJ1-1, with a weak D call TRBD1 (6 bases). Germline V gene lookup returns CDR1 MDHEN and CDR2 SYDVKM. The CDR3 covers 14 residues. Between the trimmed V and J ends, which lost 6 bases and 3 bases, there was a span of 14 bases. CDR3 in DNA: TGTGCCAGCAGCATCTTAGGGGGGGACACTGAAGCTTTCTTT. Its protein product is CASSILGGDTEAFF.

The rearrangement uses TRBV28 and TRBJ2-1; perhaps TRBD1 as D (6 bases). The CDR3 runs to 14 residues. Trimming took 2 bases from V and 4 from J, leaving 9 bases between them. Looked up from germline, CDR1 is MDHEN and CDR2 is SYDVKM. The CDR3 sequence is CASSLQGSYNEQFF. The CDR3, as DNA: TGTGCCAGCAGTTTACAGGGGTCATACAATGAGCAGTTCTTC.

J is TRBJ2-1 and V is TRBV19; a possible D gene is TRBD1 (6 bases). CDR1 is LNHDA, CDR2 SQIVND, per germline (reference sequence). The CDR3 has 14 amino acids. V was pared by 6 bases and J by 2 bases, with 11 bases between. The CDR3 coding sequence is TGTGCCAGTAGCCGGGACAATGCCTACAATGAGCAGTTCTTC. Its translation: CASSRDNAYNEQFF.

V gene TRBV6-1 combines with J gene TRBJ1-1; unclear D gene. V shed 5 bases and J shed 8 bases, with 9 bases lying between them. The length of the CDR3 is 11 residues. Germline CDR1 reads MNHNS; CDR2 reads SASEGT. The CDR3 sequence is CASSSFREAFF. Here the CDR3 DNA reads TGTGCCAGCAGTTCATTCCGGGAAGCTTTCTTT.

V gene TRBV27 combines with J gene TRBJ2-5; D remains ambiguous. V was shortened by 3 bases and J by 4 bases, with 6 bases between the two germline ends. The CDR3 is made up of 12 amino acids. CDR1 is MNHEY, CDR2 SMNVEV, per germline (reference sequence). The CDR3 DNA follows: TGTGCCAGCAGTTTTACTGGAGAGACCCAGTACTTC. It codes for CASSFTGETQYF.

The chain links TRBV7-2 to TRBJ2-5; 8 bases match TRBD1. The last part of the DNA fits TRBJ2-7 better; the J call may be wrong. CDR3 length equals 12 residues. Germline V gene data show CDR1 as SGHTA and CDR2 as FQGNSA. CDR3 sequence (DNA): TGTGCCAGCAGCTCGACAGGGGCCGAGCAGTACTTC. This codes for CASSSTGAEQYF.